The clone carrying this T cell receptor (beta chain) has just a few counts. PCR involved 60 Vbeta and 13 Jbeta primers. Using immunoSEQ multiplex PCR, the repertoire was profiled, and TCRdb retains in-frame clones only, with some absent. The data hold some 150,000 clones, with approximately 88% observed a single time. This sample was included in a study of cytomegalovirus exposure and HLA in healthy donors. The TCR comes from a woman under 40 in good health and CMV-seronegative. Sequencing used PBMCs.

The CDR3 is CASSTPTGGLGANEKLFF. CDR3 sequence (DNA): TGTGCCAGCAGCACCCCGACAGGGGGCTTAGGGGCTAATGAAAAACTGTTTTTT. V and J are TRBV9 and TRBJ1-4; TRBD1 agrees at 10 bases. Per germline, CDR1 SGDLS and CDR2 YYNGEE. The CDR3 spans 18 residues. Trimming cost V 4 bases and J 3 bases; bases outside gene matches: 12.